The clone carrying this TCR beta chain was observed many times. PBMCs were collected from a roughly 9.7 ml volume of fresh peripheral blood. The CDR3 extends over 16 amino acids. CDR1 and CDR2 from the germline V gene are SNHLY and FYNNEI. J gave up 6 bases and V 6 bases, and 9 bases lay outside the gene matches. This specimen belongs to a study of T cells in Graves' hyperthyroidism and ophthalmopathy. Amplification of TCR beta CDR3 regions used RNA as the template. TCR CDR3 underwent first-round RT-PCR with the HTBI primer set. A single record per CDR3 protein comes from TCRdb applying MiXCR to the multiplex PCR reads. The sample contains some 600,000 distinct CDR3 sequences, over 11% of which appear only once.

Sequenced: blood. This TCR was sampled from a woman aged 25 to 39 with Graves' hyperthyroidism that later progressed to Graves' ophthalmopathy. This chain connects TRBV2 to TRBJ2-1; 12 bases fit TRBD2. The CDR3 coding sequence is TGTGCCAGCAGAAGACTAGCGGGAGACGTTTCCAATGAGCAGTTCTTC. Protein product: CASRRLAGDVSNEQFF. Full variable domain (rest looked up from reference TRBV2 and TRBJ2-1): EPEVTQTPSHQVTQMGQEVILRCVPISNHLYFYWYRQILGQKVEFLVSFYNNEISEKSEIFDDQFSVERPDGSNFTLKIRSTKLEDSAMYFCASRRLAGDVSNEQFFGPGTRLTVL.